The rows below give T cell receptor beta chains drawn from one sample of a study of cytomegalovirus exposure and HLA in healthy donors. Produced via immunoSEQ multiplex PCR; TCRdb's table is partial and in-frame only. Seen here are approximately 110,000 clones, approximately 80% observed once, and the top ten hold about 13%. The sequencing sample was made of PBMCs. The receptors stem from a woman aged 40 to 50 in good health and CMV-seropositive. CDR3s include the opening cysteine and the closing phenylalanine or tryptophan. Fields, in order: V gene, CDR3 protein.

>TRBV5-1
CASSLDTGANEQYF
>TRBV6-6
CASSPGRTEAFF
>TRBV6-7
CASPGLAGVNEQFF
>TRBV5-1
CASSPTTESSYNSPLHF
>TRBV5-6
CASSPVRGGSFNNEQFF
>TRBV28
CASTSDGRMGGYTF
>TRBV7-3
CASSLIERGDPLISGAYEQYF
>TRBV10-3
CAIGDRNSYEQYF
>TRBV29-1
CSVDGGSEQYF
>TRBV5-1
CASSLVSPQAEAFF
>TRBV12-1
CASSFKGGRSTIYF
>TRBV27
CASRPGHFYEQYF
>TRBV5-1
CASSLWLAETQYF
>TRBV28
CASSSPGQGEGGYTF
>TRBV7-3
CASSAQGQNTDTQYF
>TRBV11-2
CASSSLGEGGTQYF
>TRBV6-5
CASSSLSDSEAFF
>TRBV7-2
CASSLSPGTGNTIYF
>TRBV30
CAWSLNRGEQFF
>TRBV15
CATSRVTSAGGPLGEQFF
>TRBV5-1
CASSLGGGKQETQYF
>TRBV5-1
CASGLQRDTDTQYF
>TRBV29-1
CSVEGGKPSGGTDTQYF
>TRBV19
CASSRNTGTGIYEQYF
>TRBV27
CASSSLLGVGQGADGYTF
>TRBV6-1
CASRLLAGAETQYF
>TRBV18
CASSLQQGSNQPQHF
>TRBV28
CASRQDRTGELFF
>TRBV7-6
CASSLGLAGGGQETQYF
>TRBV7-8
CASSSPTQGDGYTF
>TRBV6-5
CASSPRGPIYEQYF
>TRBV5-1
CASSSGSTNEKLFF
>TRBV7-3
CASSSTGADSPLHF
>TRBV5-1
CASRRGGQGDEKLFF
>TRBV25-1
CASSEYEFSYEQYF
>TRBV6-6
CASSYEREKIF
>TRBV19
CASSTRTGGAFF
>TRBV10-3
CAISESGSGRAVYKQYF
>TRBV29-1
CSFGQGTSTDTQYF
>TRBV10-3
CAISDREPPDTQYF
>TRBV7-8
CASSWEDRGNYGEQFF
>TRBV7-2
CASSPSLNSGNTIYF
>TRBV6-5
CASSYGDQEGATEAFF
>TRBV30
CAWSNLDGDRYTF